The TCR beta chain described here comes from a study of T cells after yellow fever vaccination. Study at large: Fractions of low cell number were prepared using SMART-Seq v4 Ultra Low Input.

By 5'RACE template switching, TCR cDNA was produced, with a universal primer site and UMIs added in the process. One entry per CDR3 protein results from TCRdb running MiXCR on the 5' RACE reads. The sample consists of 120,000 or so distinct CDR3 sequences, about 7.2% of them appearing once. CDR3 size: 13 residues. V lost 5 bases to trimming and J lost 6 bases, with 14 bases between them. In germline, CDR1 is SGHTA, CDR2 FQGTGA. This clonotype was picked up a small number of times. The antigen is unknown. Whole-study findings and limits: Among primary-vaccination clones, most reappeared after the booster, at 95% to 96% for CD4 and about 90% for CD8. FACS-sorted repertoires could harbor abundant contaminating bulk-population clonotypes.

The TCR was taken from a young man who received the YFV17D yellow fever vaccine. The V call is TRBV7-3, the J call TRBJ2-7; D is unresolved. The sequences come from CD4+ T cells sorted from PBMCs, collected 35 to 50 days after the first yellow fever vaccination. The CDR3 DNA follows: TGTGCCAGCAGCGCATCGCGGTCCAGCGAGCAGTACTTC. It specifies CASSASRSSEQYF.